These 10 T cell receptor beta chains originate from one sample sequenced in a study of cytotoxic CD8 clonotypes in ibrutinib-treated CLL. This table comes from immunoSEQ multiplex PCR, and its TCRdb copy is limited to in-frame clones, with some not included. Among tens of thousands of clones, around 60% were seen once, and the ten largest hold around 21%. The source was PBMCs, collected after 24 months of ibrutinib treatment. The source of these receptors is a human donor with chronic lymphocytic leukemia.

The J gene is TRBJ2-3, the V gene TRBV10-3; D call uncertain. Trimming removed 3 bases from V and 6 bases from J, with 7 bases in between. The CDR3 is 12 amino acids. Germline lookup yields CDR1 ENHRY and CDR2 SYGVKD. The CDR3 DNA sequence: TGTGCCATCAGTGAAAAGTTGGATACGCAGTATTTT. This gives the protein CAISEKLDTQYF.

J is TRBJ2-7 and V is TRBV10-3; D is ambiguous. The CDR3 is 13 residues long. V shed 5 bases and J shed 5 bases, with 13 bases lying between them. CDR1 is ENHRY, CDR2 SYGVKD, per germline. The CDR3 DNA reads as TGTGCCATCAGTTTCTTATTATACCACGAGCAGTACTTC. This encodes CAISFLLYHEQYF.

J is TRBJ2-1 and V is TRBV7-8, with D perhaps matching TRBD1 (5 bases). Germline lookup yields CDR1 SGHVS and CDR2 FQNEAQ. The CDR3 length is 13 residues. V dropped 1 base and J dropped 5 bases, with 6 bases sitting between them. The CDR3 loop reads CASSLEGNNEQFF. For the CDR3, the DNA is TGTGCCAGCAGCTTAGAGGGGAACAATGAGCAGTTCTTC.

The sample holds many counts of this clone. The CDR3 spells CASSQTGSNQPQHF. The CDR3 DNA reads as TGCGCCAGCAGCCAGACAGGTAGCAATCAGCCCCAGCATTTT. The J gene is TRBJ1-5, the V gene TRBV5-1; TRBD1 might be the D (6 bases). The germline gives CDR1 SGHRS, CDR2 YFSETQ. CDR3 length: 14 amino acids. V was cut by 4 bases and J by 0 bases, with 8 bases left in between.

This clone was found once. The rearrangement uses TRBV7-6 and TRBJ2-7; D gene uncertain. The CDR3 contains 15 residues. V lost 2 bases and J 6 bases, leaving 17 bases between the germline ends. CDR1 is SGHVS, CDR2 FNYEAQ, per germline. Here the CDR3 reads CASSLSSFGNSEQYF. The DNA for the CDR3 is TGTGCCAGCAGCTTATCGAGTTTTGGCAATTCCGAGCAGTACTTC.

The genes are TRBV7-2 and TRBJ2-7, with D perhaps assigned TRBD1 or TRBD2 (5 bases each). Deletions cut 5 bases from V and 0 bases from J, with 14 bases between. CDR1 and CDR2 (germline): SGHTA, FQGNSA. This CDR3 has 15 residues. The CDR3 bases are TGTGCCAGCAGCGCCACAGGTGGGGGCTCCTACGAGCAGTACTTC. This translates into CASSATGGGSYEQYF.

CDR3: CASSLAATGVEQYF. Written as DNA, the CDR3 is TGCGCCAGCAGCTTGGCGGCGACAGGGGTCGAGCAGTACTTC. The rearrangement links TRBV5-1 to TRBJ2-7; 8 nucleotides align to TRBD1. CDR3 length equals 14 residues. V lost 0 bases and J lost 6; bases outside the gene matches: 5. In germline, CDR1 is SGHRS, CDR2 YFSETQ.

In this sample, this clone turned up many times. V gene TRBV2 combines with J gene TRBJ1-3; D call uncertain. Germline V gene lookup returns CDR1 SNHLY and CDR2 FYNNEI. V gave up 3 bases and J gave up 5 bases, with 8 bases separating them. The CDR3 contains 13 residues. The CDR3 nucleotides read TGTGCCAGCAGTGAGGGTGTCAGAAACACCATATATTTT. Translation gives CASSEGVRNTIYF.

The V call is TRBV18, the J call TRBJ1-5; 7 nucleotides match TRBD1. J was trimmed by 10 bases and V by 3 bases; bases with no gene match: 3. The CDR3 runs to 12 residues. Germline CDR1 and CDR2: KGHSH and LQKENI. DNA of the CDR3: TGTGCCAGCTCACCTACAGGGGAACCCCAGCATTTT. It encodes CASSPTGEPQHF.

This chain connects TRBV28 to TRBJ1-5; 9 nucleotides agree with TRBD1. The CDR3 runs 15 residues. V was pared by 2 bases and J by 6 bases, with 5 bases of the junction left unmatched. Germline CDR1 reads MDHEN; CDR2 reads SYDVKM. CDR3 residues: CASSLQQGASQPQHF. CDR3 coding DNA: TGTGCCAGCAGTTTACAACAGGGGGCAAGTCAGCCCCAGCATTTT.